A selection of T cell receptor beta chains follows, all from one sample in a study of shared clonotypes between healthy human individuals. Here immunoSEQ multiplex PCR was the method, and the copy in TCRdb shows in-frame clones only, minus some. The sample lists 450,000 or so clones; 75% to 80% were seen once. Sequenced input: PBMCs. The receptor set was obtained from a woman in her 40s in good health. Some clones in this sample may be carry-over from other donors' samples. CDR3s include the opening cysteine and the closing phenylalanine or tryptophan. A D gene is named only where the DNA matches it firmly. The size of a clone is reported for some rows only, either as once, few or many, or as a class for expanded clones.

abundance | j_gene | v_gene | d_gene | CDR3aa | CDR3nt
. | TRBJ1-1 | TRBV18 | . | CASSPLGEFNTEAFF | TGTGCCAGCTCACCACTAGGGGAGTTTAACACTGAAGCTTTCTTT
. | TRBJ2-2 | TRBV28 | TRBD2 | CASSFRTSGRRSNTGELFF | TGTGCCAGCAGTTTCCGGACTAGCGGGAGACGTTCGAACACCGGGGAGCTGTTTTTT
. | TRBJ2-1 | TRBV5-1 | . | CASWTSSYNEQFF | TGCGCCAGCTGGACAAGCTCCTACAATGAGCAGTTCTTC
once | TRBJ2-1 | TRBV4-1 | . | CASSPAPTLGNEQFF | TGCGCCAGCAGTCCTGCGCCTACCCTCGGGAATGAGCAGTTCTTC
. | TRBJ2-7 | TRBV20-1 | . | CSAESYEQYF | TGCAGTGCTGAATCCTACGAGCAGTACTTC
. | TRBJ1-4 | TRBV4-3 | . | CASSRGGQGNEKLFF | TGCGCCAGCAGCCGCGGAGGGCAGGGGAATGAAAAACTGTTTTTT
. | TRBJ2-7 | TRBV4-2 | TRBD1 | CASSRRQGESYEQYF | TGTGCCAGCAGCCGCAGACAGGGGGAGTCCTACGAGCAGTACTTC
. | TRBJ2-3 | TRBV10-1 | TRBD2 | CATSTSGRKADTQYF | TGCGCCACCTCGACTAGCGGGAGAAAGGCAGATACGCAGTATTTT
. | TRBJ1-1 | TRBV6-1 | TRBD1 | CASSVDRDTEAFF | TGTGCCAGCAGCGTAGACAGGGACACTGAAGCTTTCTTT
few | TRBJ2-1 | TRBV6-4 | . | CASSRSEGTYNEQFF | TGTGCCAGCAGTCGTAGCGAGGGAACCTACAATGAGCAGTTCTTC
. | TRBJ1-3 | TRBV30 | . | CAWSTRGGVGNTIYF | TGTGCCTGGAGTACCCGGGGGGGGGTTGGAAACACCATATATTTT
. | TRBJ2-5 | TRBV5-1 | . | CASSRAPSEARETQYF | TGCGCCAGCAGCCGCGCCCCTAGTGAGGCTCGAGAGACCCAGTACTTC
. | TRBJ2-1 | TRBV19 | . | CASSIKGRNEQFF | TGTGCCAGTAGTATCAAGGGTCGGAATGAGCAGTTCTTC
many | TRBJ2-2 | TRBV9 | TRBD2 | CASSSPGLAESTGELFF | TGTGCCAGCAGCTCCCCGGGACTAGCGGAATCCACCGGGGAGCTGTTTTTT
. | TRBJ2-7 | TRBV14 | . | CASSQARYEQYF | TGTGCCAGCAGCCAAGCTAGATACGAGCAGTACTTC
. | TRBJ2-5 | TRBV29-1 | TRBD2 | CSVQPGLAGSGTQYF | TGCAGCGTTCAACCGGGACTAGCGGGGTCCGGGACCCAGTACTTC
. | TRBJ1-1 | TRBV7-3 | TRBD1 | CASMGQGATEAFF | TGTGCCAGCATGGGACAGGGGGCAACTGAAGCTTTCTTT
. | TRBJ2-7 | TRBV5-4 | . | CASSDSSYEQYF | TGTGCCAGCAGCGACAGCTCCTACGAGCAGTACTTC
. | TRBJ2-7 | TRBV18 | . | CASSLAEIAYEQYF | TGTGCCAGCTCACTAGCGGAGATCGCCTACGAGCAGTACTTC
. | TRBJ2-7 | TRBV19 | TRBD1 | CASSLGTVNEQYF | TGTGCCAGTAGTCTGGGGACAGTCAACGAGCAGTACTTC
once | TRBJ2-1 | TRBV28 | . | CASRAGAAPRYNEQFF | TGTGCCAGCAGAGCAGGAGCGGCCCCAAGATACAATGAGCAGTTCTTC
. | TRBJ2-3 | TRBV5-1 | . | CASSPGDWITDTQYF | TGCGCCAGCAGCCCCGGGGACTGGATCACAGATACGCAGTATTTT
. | TRBJ1-1 | TRBV2 | TRBD1 | CASGPGAGGDLTFF | TGTGCCAGCGGCCCCGGGGCAGGGGGCGACTTAACTTTCTTT
. | TRBJ2-7 | TRBV6-1 | . | CASKTNLWAVYEQYF | TGTGCCAGCAAGACGAATTTATGGGCCGTCTACGAGCAGTACTTC
. | TRBJ2-7 | TRBV20-1 | TRBD2 | CSARDYDEQYF | TGCAGTGCAAGGGACTACGACGAGCAGTACTTC
. | TRBJ2-7 | TRBV25-1 | . | CASRTESSYEQYF | TGTGCCAGCAGGACAGAGAGCTCCTACGAGCAGTACTTC
. | TRBJ2-7 | TRBV5-1 | . | CASSLVPGEPYEQYF | TGCGCCAGCAGCTTGGTCCCAGGGGAGCCCTACGAGCAGTACTTC
. | TRBJ2-7 | TRBV21-1 | . | CASSKGRDHKGSYEQYF | TGTGCCAGCAGCAAAGGCAGGGACCACAAAGGGTCCTACGAGCAGTACTTC
. | TRBJ1-1 | TRBV5-4 | . | CASSSILLSNAFF | TGTGCCAGCAGCTCGATCCTACTGAGCAATGCTTTCTTT
many | TRBJ2-7 | TRBV10-3 | . | CAISEGYEQYF | TGTGCCATCAGTGAAGGGTACGAGCAGTACTTC
once | TRBJ1-3 | TRBV5-4 | . | CASSLGVPSTGGNTIYF | TGTGCCAGCAGCTTGGGGGTGCCATCTACGGGGGGAAACACCATATATTTT
once | TRBJ1-2 | TRBV6-1 | TRBD1 | CASSDRTGWTGGYTF | TGTGCCAGCAGTGATAGGACAGGGTGGACGGGTGGCTACACCTTC
. | TRBJ1-1 | TRBV18 | . | CASSPRTEGNTEAFF | TGTGCCAGCTCACCACGGACAGAAGGGAACACTGAAGCTTTCTTT